These 14 T cell receptor beta chains share one sample of origin, sequenced in a study of T cell responses to AZD1222 COVID-19 vaccine. Generated by immunoSEQ multiplex PCR, the TCRdb table keeps only in-frame clones and is missing some. The data hold 200,000 or so clones, with approximately 86% observed a single time. The input for sequencing was peripheral blood, taken on day 0 of AZD1222 vaccination. These receptor sequences come from an adult in good health.

Comment on this clone: Other DNA sequences in the sample encode the same CDR3. V usage is TRBV5-1 and J usage is TRBJ2-7, with D perhaps being TRBD1 or TRBD2 (5 bases each). Germline CDR1 is SGHRS and CDR2 is YFSETQ. With 3 bases removed from V and 1 base from J, the gap between germline ends came to 8 bases. The CDR3 extends over 13 amino acids. CDR3 residues: CASSWDVSYEQYF. The DNA of the CDR3 is TGCGCCAGCAGCTGGGACGTATCCTACGAGCAGTACTTC.

This CDR3 reads CASTLGGDSYEQYF. The CDR3 DNA reads as TGTGCCAGCACCCTAGGTGGGGACAGCTACGAGCAGTACTTC. The chain couples TRBV11-2 to TRBJ2-7; 7 bases line up with TRBD1. The V gene's germline CDR1 is SGHAT and CDR2 FQNNGV. The junction had 9 bases not matched to a gene; V was cut back by 7 bases and J by 3 bases. This CDR3 has 14 amino acids.

V is TRBV5-4 and J is TRBJ2-2; D unresolved. This CDR3 has 16 amino acids. Germline loops: CDR1 SGHNT, CDR2 YYREEE (reference sequence). With 1 base removed from V and 0 bases from J, the gap between germline ends came to 10 bases. DNA of the CDR3: TGTGCCAGCAGCTTGCTCAGCGCTGCGAACACCGGGGAGCTGTTTTTT. Translated, it gives CASSLLSAANTGELFF.

The gene calls are TRBV7-2 and TRBJ1-5, with TRBD1 identical over 10 bases. Germline V gene data show CDR1 as SGHTA and CDR2 as FQGNSA. The CDR3 covers 15 residues. The V gene end was trimmed by 5 bases and the J gene end by 5 bases; junction bases not matched to a gene: 6. CDR3 coding DNA: TGTGCCAGCAGCGCCGGGACAGGGGCTTATCAGCCCCAGCATTTT. Amino acids: CASSAGTGAYQPQHF.

The chain joins TRBV7-8 to TRBJ1-1; 8 nucleotides line up with TRBD1. V gave up 5 bases and J gave up 5 bases; unmatched junction bases: 7. CDR1 is SGHVS and CDR2 is FQNEAQ in the germline V gene. This CDR3 contains 14 residues. CDR3 in DNA: TGTGCCAGCAGCCCCAGGGGGCGGGAAACTGAAGCTTTCTTT. Its protein product is CASSPRGRETEAFF.

This clone is a singleton in its sample. The chain carries TRBV19 and TRBJ1-5, with D unresolved. Per germline, CDR1 LNHDA and CDR2 SQIVND (reference sequence). V was trimmed by 5 bases and J by 6 bases, leaving 14 bases between them. This CDR3 region has 14 residues. The CDR3 DNA reads as TGTGCCAGTAGTGGAAATCGGGAGATTCAGCCCCAGCATTTT. This encodes CASSGNREIQPQHF.

The chain links TRBV4-1 to TRBJ1-4; D remains ambiguous. Trimming shortened V by 4 bases and J by 0 bases, and 6 bases separated the two germline ends. CDR1 MGHRA and CDR2 YSYEKL come from the germline V gene. The CDR3 sequence is 14 residues long. Here the CDR3 reads CASSLSSTNEKLFF. The CDR3 DNA reads TGCGCCAGCAGCCTTAGCTCAACTAATGAAAAACTGTTTTTT.

This clone was seen only a few times. The chain links TRBV2 to TRBJ2-3; D unresolved. Germline CDR1 reads SNHLY; CDR2 reads FYNNEI. This CDR3 is 14 amino acids long. V was trimmed by 4 bases and J by 1 base, leaving 9 bases between them. CDR3 bases: TGTGCCAGCAGTGTGGGGTACGGCACAGATACGCAGTATTTT. This encodes CASSVGYGTDTQYF. Supplemented by reference TRBV2 and TRBJ2-3, the full variable domain reads EPEVTQTPSHQVTQMGQEVILRCVPISNHLYFYWYRQILGQKVEFLVSFYNNEISEKSEIFDDQFSVERPDGSNFTLKIRSTKLEDSAMYFCASSVGYGTDTQYFGPGTRLTVL.

CDR3 in amino acids: CASSITGGTDTQYF. Written as DNA, the CDR3 is TGTGCCAGTAGTATTACAGGGGGCACAGATACGCAGTATTTT. V usage is TRBV19 and J usage is TRBJ2-3, with 7 bases aligning to TRBD1. The junction had 1 base not matched to a gene; V was cut back by 3 bases and J by 1 base. CDR1 is LNHDA and CDR2 is SQIVND in the germline V gene (reference sequence). The CDR3 contains 14 residues.

The chain uses TRBV5-8 and TRBJ2-1; 9 bases are a match to TRBD2. The CDR3 is made up of 15 amino acids. V lost 2 bases and J lost 4; bases outside the gene matches: 4. Germline-derived CDR1 and CDR2 are SGHTS and YDEGEE. As DNA, the CDR3 is TGTGCCAGCAGCTTTAGCGGGGGAAGTTACAATGAGCAGTTCTTC. The encoded protein is CASSFSGGSYNEQFF.

This chain links TRBV4-2 with TRBJ1-5; the D gene is possibly TRBD1 (5 bases). Trimming cost V 0 bases and J 7 bases, with 13 bases left between them. The CDR3 loop spans 15 amino acids. The germline CDR1 and CDR2 sequences are LGHNA and YNFKEQ. The CDR3 DNA reads as TGTGCCAGCAGCCAAGATTGGGGCACGGGGCAGCCCCAGCATTTT. It translates to CASSQDWGTGQPQHF.

This clone was counted once. The rearrangement links TRBV29-1 to TRBJ2-7; D gene unclear. CDR3 size: 13 residues. V shed 4 bases and J shed 6 bases, with 16 bases lying between them. CDR1 and CDR2 (germline): SQVTM, ANQGSEA. CDR3 region: CSVGVSRYLEQYF. The CDR3 DNA follows: TGCAGCGTTGGAGTAAGCAGGTACCTCGAGCAGTACTTC.

This clone was counted many times. The chain uses TRBV4-2 and TRBJ2-6; D gene ambiguous. V lost 0 bases, J lost 0 bases, and 6 bases lay in between. This CDR3 contains 16 residues. Germline CDR1 LGHNA, CDR2 YNFKEQ. In nucleotides, the CDR3 is TGTGCCAGCAGCCAAGATCAGAGCTCTGGGGCCAACGTCCTGACTTTC. This translates into CASSQDQSSGANVLTF.

This chain joins TRBV10-3 and TRBJ2-5; 9 positions match TRBD2. In germline, CDR1 is ENHRY, CDR2 SYGVKD. The CDR3 extends over 12 amino acids. The V and J ends lost 5 bases and 5 bases, in that order; junction bases with no gene match: 0. CDR3: CAISSGGETQYF. The CDR3 coding sequence is TGTGCCATCAGTAGCGGGGGGGAGACCCAGTACTTC.